These 32 T cell receptor beta chains originate from one sample sequenced in a study of T cells in localized non-small cell lung cancer. Assay: immunoSEQ multiplex PCR; the TCRdb copy retains only in-frame clones and omits some. The sample carries tens of thousands of clones, roughly 89% recorded once. Sequences were derived from peripheral blood, sampled before any cancer treatment. All receptors derive from a man between 40 and 70 years old with stage I squamous cell lung carcinoma.

This chain joins TRBV19 and TRBJ1-3; D gene unclear. Trimming cost V 5 bases and J 2 bases, with 7 bases left between them. CDR1 is LNHDA, CDR2 SQIVND, per germline (reference sequence). CDR3 size: 13 residues. CDR3 loop: CASSFIAGNTIYF. CDR3 DNA: TGTGCCAGTAGTTTCATAGCTGGAAACACCATATATTTT.

V usage is TRBV5-4 and J usage is TRBJ1-5; D possibly corresponds to TRBD1 (5 bases). The CDR3 contains 15 residues. Germline loops: CDR1 SGHNT, CDR2 YYREEE (reference sequence). V shed 1 base and J shed 2 bases, with 10 bases lying between them. The CDR3 is CASSLWGKRNQPQHF. The CDR3 nucleotides read TGTGCCAGCAGCTTGTGGGGGAAGCGCAATCAGCCCCAGCATTTT.

The chain employs TRBV7-2 and TRBJ2-7; 12 bases are shared with TRBD2. The CDR3 is 15 amino acids. V lost 5 bases and J lost 6; bases outside the gene matches: 8. Germline V gene lookup returns CDR1 SGHTA and CDR2 FQGNSA. The CDR3 coding sequence is TGTGCCAGCAGCCCCCGACTAGCGGGAGCCGGCGAGCAGTACTTC. Its protein product is CASSPRLAGAGEQYF.

This chain connects TRBV29-1 to TRBJ1-1; 8 nucleotides align to TRBD1. V gave up 1 base and J gave up 11 bases; unmatched junction bases: 15. Per the germline V gene, CDR1 is SQVTM and CDR2 is ANQGSEA. The CDR3 length is 15 residues. The CDR3 loop reads CSVEGGWGAQGEAFF. The CDR3 DNA follows: TGCAGCGTTGAAGGAGGATGGGGGGCACAGGGGGAGGCTTTCTTT.

This sequence joins TRBV7-9 and TRBJ1-1; 10 nucleotides match TRBD1. This CDR3 spans 15 amino acids. Germline lookup yields CDR1 SEHNR and CDR2 FQNEAQ (reference sequence). The V gene end was trimmed by 4 bases and the J gene end by 4 bases; junction bases not matched to a gene: 6. CDR3 coding DNA: TGTGCCAGCAGCTCTCGACAGGGGGCGATCACTGAAGCTTTCTTT. Translation gives CASSSRQGAITEAFF.

V and J are TRBV5-6 and TRBJ1-2; the D gene is possibly TRBD1 (5 bases). The length of the CDR3 is 13 residues. Between the trimmed V and J ends, which lost 5 bases and 5 bases, there was a span of 13 bases. CDR1 SGHDT and CDR2 YYEEEE come from the germline V gene. The CDR3 DNA is TGTGCCAGCAGACCCCGGGACTCGTATGGCTACACCTTC. The encoded protein is CASRPRDSYGYTF.

This chain joins TRBV7-3 and TRBJ1-1, with D possibly TRBD1 on 5 matching bases. Germline CDR1 reads SGHTA; CDR2 reads FQGTGA. The CDR3 loop spans 14 amino acids. The V and J ends lost 5 bases and 5 bases respectively, with 15 bases between them. In nucleotides, the CDR3 is TGTGCCAGCAGCCCGGACATTTGGGCGACTGAAGCTTTCTTT. Translation: CASSPDIWATEAFF.

This clone is a singleton in its sample. The J gene is TRBJ2-7, the V gene TRBV30, with 11 bases aligning to TRBD1. CDR3 length: 15 amino acids. V shed 3 bases, J shed 4 bases, and the junction held 8 bases outside the gene matches. Germline CDR1 GTSNPN, CDR2 SVGIG (reference sequence). This CDR3 is CAWSGTGQGGYEQYF. The CDR3 DNA reads TGTGCCTGGAGCGGGACGGGACAGGGGGGATACGAGCAGTACTTC.

The rearrangement joins TRBV25-1 to TRBJ2-5; 8 nucleotides line up with TRBD1. The V segment lost 1 base and the J segment 5 bases; nucleotides outside the gene matches: 3. The CDR3 is made up of 14 amino acids. CDR1 MGHDK and CDR2 SYGVNS come from the germline V gene. The CDR3 DNA reads TGTGCCAGCAGTGAATCTGGGGACAGGGAGACCCAGTACTTC. It translates to CASSESGDRETQYF.

On this clone itself: Different DNA sequences within this sample yield the same CDR3. The J gene is TRBJ2-7, the V gene TRBV5-1; TRBD2 matches 7 bases. The CDR3 has 13 amino acids. V dropped 1 base and J dropped 3; count of bases not matched to a gene: 1. Germline V lookup: CDR1 SGHRS, CDR2 YFSETQ. The CDR3, as DNA: TGCGCCAGCAGCTTGCGCGGGGGCTACGAGCAGTACTTC. Protein product: CASSLRGGYEQYF.

This chain links TRBV7-2 with TRBJ2-5, with 8 bases matching TRBD1. Germline-derived CDR1 and CDR2 are SGHTA and FQGNSA. The J segment lost 1 base and the V segment lost 6 bases, leaving 10 bases of the junction unmatched. The CDR3 spans 16 residues. The CDR3, as DNA: TGTGCCAGCAGTCCCCCCCGACAGGGGATCCAAGAGACCCAGTACTTC. It is translated as CASSPPRQGIQETQYF.

This sequence joins TRBV11-2 and TRBJ1-1; 7 bases are a match to TRBD1. Germline trimming cut 3 bases from V and 1 base from J; bases unmatched to any gene: 5. Germline CDR1 reads SGHAT; CDR2 reads FQNNGV. CDR3 length: 15 residues. Written as DNA, the CDR3 is TGTGCCAGCAGCTTGTCGGGACAGACGAACACTGAAGCTTTCTTT. This codes for CASSLSGQTNTEAFF.

This chain connects TRBV6-6 to TRBJ2-7; D might be TRBD2 (6 bases). The CDR3 runs 13 residues. Germline V gives CDR1 MNHNY, CDR2 SVGAGI (reference sequence). V lost 5 bases to trimming and J lost 0 bases, with 8 bases between them. CDR3 bases: TGTGCCAGCAGTCCGCGGGGCTCCTACGAGCAGTACTTC. Protein: CASSPRGSYEQYF.

The chain carries TRBV4-1 and TRBJ2-7; perhaps TRBD1 as D (6 bases). The CDR3 runs 14 residues. From germline, CDR1 is MGHRA and CDR2 YSYEKL. Deletions cut 1 base from V and 3 bases from J, with 10 bases between. CDR3 sequence: CASSQVGQFYEQYF. Written as DNA, the CDR3 is TGCGCCAGCAGCCAAGTTGGACAGTTCTACGAGCAGTACTTC.

The rearrangement uses TRBV6-6 and TRBJ2-7; D unclear. V lost 6 bases and J 0 bases, leaving 12 bases between the germline ends. CDR3 length: 14 amino acids. Germline CDR1 MNHNY, CDR2 SVGAGI (reference sequence). CDR3 in amino acids: CASRSTGSSYEQYF. The CDR3 region has the DNA TGTGCCAGCAGATCCACTGGTTCCTCCTACGAGCAGTACTTC.

The chain joins TRBV5-4 to TRBJ2-5; D perhaps matches TRBD2 (6 bases). The CDR3 runs 14 residues. Between the trimmed V and J ends, which lost 2 bases and 0 bases, there was a span of 8 bases. The V gene's germline CDR1 is SGHNT and CDR2 YYREEE (reference sequence). CDR3 residues: CASSLPGDQETQYF. The CDR3 bases are TGTGCCAGCAGCTTACCGGGGGACCAAGAGACCCAGTACTTC.

The chain couples TRBV4-2 to TRBJ2-3, with TRBD1 as a possible D gene (5 bases). The CDR3 is 15 amino acids. V lost 1 base to trimming and J lost 2 bases, with 10 bases between them. Germline lookup yields CDR1 LGHNA and CDR2 YNFKEQ. CDR3 in amino acids: CASSQGQGVTDTQYF. Written as DNA, the CDR3 is TGTGCCAGCAGCCAAGGGCAGGGTGTCACAGATACGCAGTATTTT.

The CDR3 spells CASSLLGTSVSYEQYF. CDR3 sequence (DNA): TGTGCCAGCAGCCTACTGGGGACTAGCGTCTCCTACGAGCAGTACTTC. This rearrangement joins TRBV4-2 to TRBJ2-7; TRBD2 matches at 10 bases. Germline CDR1 LGHNA, CDR2 YNFKEQ. This CDR3 spans 16 amino acids. Losses at the gene ends were 4 bases for V and 0 bases for J; bases not matched to a gene: 6.

This sequence joins TRBV27 and TRBJ2-1; unclear D gene. The V gene lost 5 bases and the J gene lost 10 bases, with 21 bases spanning the gap. The germline V gene has CDR1 MNHEY and CDR2 SMNVEV (reference sequence). The CDR3 runs 15 residues. CDR3 in amino acids: CASSPDLRNPKEQFF. CDR3 DNA sequence: TGTGCCAGCAGTCCTGACCTCCGGAACCCCAAAGAGCAGTTCTTC.

The chain recombines TRBV11-2 with TRBJ2-1, with no clear D. The CDR3 length is 12 residues. V lost 3 bases and J lost 8, with 8 bases in between. Germline CDR1 and CDR2: SGHAT and FQNNGV. Here the CDR3 DNA reads TGTGCCAGCAGCTTTTCCGCGTATGAGCAGTTCTTC. Translation gives CASSFSAYEQFF.

The chain recombines TRBV6-5 with TRBJ2-1; weak D call: TRBD1 (6 bases). The germline gives CDR1 MNHEY, CDR2 SVGAGI. Trimming pared 4 bases from V and 3 bases from J, leaving 7 bases between. The CDR3 contains 13 residues. This chain's CDR3 is CASSSRGYNEQFF. Here the CDR3 DNA reads TGTGCCAGCAGTTCCAGGGGCTACAATGAGCAGTTCTTC.

This rearrangement joins TRBV6-1 to TRBJ1-1; TRBD1 aligns across 9 bases. This CDR3 region has 18 residues. Germline V gene lookup returns CDR1 MNHNS and CDR2 SASEGT. The junction had 10 bases not matched to a gene; V was cut back by 1 base and J by 1 base. The CDR3 region has the DNA TGTGCCAGCAGTGAAGTCATGGGACAGGGAGTTGGGAACACTGAAGCTTTCTTT. Encoded protein: CASSEVMGQGVGNTEAFF.

CDR3 sequence: CASSLVGVNTEAFF. CDR3 nucleotides: TGTGCCAGCAGCTTGGTTGGAGTGAACACTGAAGCTTTCTTT. The chain employs TRBV5-5 and TRBJ1-1; D not certain. The CDR3 spans 14 residues. The germline V gene has CDR1 SGHKS and CDR2 YYEKEE (reference sequence). Trimming removed 0 bases at V and 0 bases at J, with 6 bases between.

The rearrangement links TRBV5-1 to TRBJ2-3; D possibly matches TRBD1 or TRBD2 (5 bases each). The V gene lost 4 bases and the J gene lost 6 bases, with 12 bases spanning the gap. Germline CDR1 SGHRS, CDR2 YFSETQ. This CDR3 contains 13 residues. The CDR3 is CASSPTGTDTQYF. The CDR3 region has the DNA TGCGCCAGCAGCCCGACTGGGACCGATACGCAGTATTTT.

CDR3 protein: CATRSGSRFFYEQYF. DNA of the CDR3: TGTGCCACCCGTTCCGGGTCACGTTTTTTCTACGAGCAGTACTTC. The chain couples TRBV9 to TRBJ2-7; no clear D gene. The ends were cut back, 9 bases at V and 3 bases at J, with 22 bases in the middle. This CDR3 has 15 amino acids. From germline, CDR1 is SGDLS and CDR2 YYNGEE.

The V call is TRBV19, the J call TRBJ1-3; D gene unclear. This CDR3 is 12 amino acids long. Germline V gives CDR1 LNHDA, CDR2 SQIVND (reference sequence). Trimming took off 6 bases at V and 2 bases at J, with 5 bases between the two ends. The CDR3 coding sequence is TGTGCCAGTAGATGGACTGGAAACACCATATATTTT. Its protein product is CASRWTGNTIYF.

This chain connects TRBV6-1 to TRBJ1-2; maybe TRBD1 (6 bases). Germline V gene sequence: CDR1 MNHNS, CDR2 SASEGT. There are 14 residues in the CDR3. Trimming took off 0 bases at V and 3 bases at J, with 8 bases between the two ends. CDR3 nucleotide sequence: TGTGCCAGCAGTGAAGCGGGGGGCCACTATGGCTACACCTTC. Encoded protein: CASSEAGGHYGYTF.

V usage is TRBV30 and J usage is TRBJ1-2; D perhaps matches TRBD1 (5 bases). Per the germline V gene, CDR1 is GTSNPN and CDR2 is SVGIG (reference sequence). The V gene lost 0 bases and the J gene lost 3 bases, with 11 bases spanning the gap. This CDR3 spans 14 amino acids. The CDR3 loop reads CAWSVGGPDYGYTF. The DNA of the CDR3 is TGTGCCTGGAGTGTGGGGGGACCCGACTATGGCTACACCTTC.

This clone was observed once. The chain employs TRBV7-8 and TRBJ1-3; weak D call: TRBD1 (6 bases). From germline, CDR1 is SGHVS and CDR2 FQNEAQ. The CDR3 covers 15 residues. V was cut by 9 bases and J by 1 base, with 16 bases left in between. The CDR3 DNA reads as TGTGCCAGTCGGGGGATACAGGGATCTGGAAACACCATATATTTT. Protein sequence: CASRGIQGSGNTIYF.

The chain has TRBV27 and TRBJ2-7; 9 nucleotides align to TRBD2. Germline CDR1 is MNHEY and CDR2 is SMNVEV (reference sequence). V lost 2 bases and J lost 6; bases outside the gene matches: 8. The CDR3 extends over 15 amino acids. The CDR3 region is CASSLAGGPLGEQYF. The DNA of the CDR3 is TGTGCCAGCAGTTTAGCGGGAGGGCCGTTGGGCGAGCAGTACTTC.

The chain uses TRBV11-2 and TRBJ2-5; no firm D call. V dropped 5 bases and J dropped 2 bases, with 9 bases sitting between them. Germline CDR1 reads SGHAT; CDR2 reads FQNNGV. The CDR3 extends over 13 amino acids. CDR3 nucleotide sequence: TGTGCCAGCAGCCCCCACCTACAAGAGACCCAGTACTTC. Its translation: CASSPHLQETQYF.

The J gene is TRBJ2-7, the V gene TRBV7-2; TRBD2 matches 11 bases. CDR1 is SGHTA and CDR2 is FQGNSA in the germline V gene. This CDR3 spans 16 amino acids. The V gene end was trimmed by 1 base and the J gene end by 3 bases; junction bases not matched to a gene: 5. The CDR3 sequence: CASSLELAGARYEQYF. The DNA for the CDR3 is TGTGCCAGCAGCTTAGAACTAGCGGGAGCTCGCTACGAGCAGTACTTC.